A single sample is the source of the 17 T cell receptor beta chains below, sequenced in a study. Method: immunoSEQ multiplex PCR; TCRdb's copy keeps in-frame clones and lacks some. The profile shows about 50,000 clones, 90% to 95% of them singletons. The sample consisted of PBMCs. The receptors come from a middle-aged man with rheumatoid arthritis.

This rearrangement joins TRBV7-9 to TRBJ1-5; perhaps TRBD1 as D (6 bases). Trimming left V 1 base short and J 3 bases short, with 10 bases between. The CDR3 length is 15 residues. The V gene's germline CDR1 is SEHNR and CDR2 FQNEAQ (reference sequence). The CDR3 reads CASSLGGDNNQPQHF. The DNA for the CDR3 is TGTGCCAGCAGCTTAGGGGGGGACAACAATCAGCCCCAGCATTTT.

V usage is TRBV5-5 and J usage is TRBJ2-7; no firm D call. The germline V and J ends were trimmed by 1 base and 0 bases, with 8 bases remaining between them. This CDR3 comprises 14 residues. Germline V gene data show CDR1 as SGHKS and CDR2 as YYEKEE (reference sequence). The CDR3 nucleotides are TGTGCCAGCAGCTTGCTGCTACCCTCCTACGAGCAGTACTTC. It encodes CASSLLLPSYEQYF.

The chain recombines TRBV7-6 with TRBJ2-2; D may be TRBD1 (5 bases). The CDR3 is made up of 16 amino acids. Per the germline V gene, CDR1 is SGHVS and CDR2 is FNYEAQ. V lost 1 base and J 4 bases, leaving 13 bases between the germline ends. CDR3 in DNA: TGTGCCAGCAGCTTAGGGATAGGCAGGGCCACCGGGGAGCTGTTTTTT. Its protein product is CASSLGIGRATGELFF.

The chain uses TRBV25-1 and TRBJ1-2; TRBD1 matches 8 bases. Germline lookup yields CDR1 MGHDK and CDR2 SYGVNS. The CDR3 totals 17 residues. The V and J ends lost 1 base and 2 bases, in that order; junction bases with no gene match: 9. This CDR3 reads CASSESRRTGQNYGYTF. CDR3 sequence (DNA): TGTGCCAGCAGTGAATCTCGACGGACAGGGCAGAACTATGGCTACACCTTC.

CDR3 loop: CSVEDWIGYTF. The CDR3 nucleotides read TGCAGCGTTGAAGATTGGATTGGCTACACCTTC. The chain carries TRBV29-1 and TRBJ1-2; no clear D gene. The CDR3 is 11 amino acids. V lost 0 bases and J 7 bases, leaving 6 bases between the germline ends. The germline CDR1 and CDR2 sequences are SQVTM and ANQGSEA.

In nucleotides, the CDR3 is TGTGCCAGCACCCTAGCCCCTTCTGAGCAGTTCTTC. Amino acids: CASTLAPSEQFF. The V gene is TRBV11-2, the J gene TRBJ2-1, with D possibly TRBD2 on 5 matching bases. The CDR3 has 12 residues. V lost 7 bases to trimming and J lost 9 bases, with 13 bases between them. Germline CDR1 reads SGHAT; CDR2 reads FQNNGV.

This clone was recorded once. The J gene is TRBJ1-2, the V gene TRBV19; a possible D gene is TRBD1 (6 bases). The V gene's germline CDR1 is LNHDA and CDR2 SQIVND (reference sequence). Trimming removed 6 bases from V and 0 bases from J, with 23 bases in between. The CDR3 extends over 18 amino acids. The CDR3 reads CASRVVYMEQGANYGYTF. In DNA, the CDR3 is TGTGCCAGTAGAGTCGTTTACATGGAACAGGGAGCTAACTATGGCTACACCTTC.

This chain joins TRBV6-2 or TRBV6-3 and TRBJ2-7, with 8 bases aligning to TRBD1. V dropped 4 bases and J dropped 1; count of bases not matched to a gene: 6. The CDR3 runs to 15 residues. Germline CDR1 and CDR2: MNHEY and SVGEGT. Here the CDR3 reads CASSSPDRDSYEQYF. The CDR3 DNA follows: TGTGCCAGCAGTTCCCCGGACAGGGATTCCTACGAGCAGTACTTC.

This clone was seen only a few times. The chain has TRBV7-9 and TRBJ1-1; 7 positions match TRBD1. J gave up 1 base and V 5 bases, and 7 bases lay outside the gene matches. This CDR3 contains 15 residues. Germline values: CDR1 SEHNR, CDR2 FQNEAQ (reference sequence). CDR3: CASSPDRAGNTEAFF. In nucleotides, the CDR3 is TGTGCCAGCAGCCCAGACAGGGCGGGGAACACTGAAGCTTTCTTT. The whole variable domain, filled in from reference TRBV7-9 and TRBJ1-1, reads DTGVSQNPRHKITKRGQNVTFRCDPISEHNRLYWYRQTLGQGPEFLTYFQNEAQLEKSRLLSDRFSAERPKGSFSTLEIQRTEQGDSAMYLCASSPDRAGNTEAFFGQGTRLTVV.

In DNA form, the CDR3 reads TGTGCCAGCAGCTCCAGGGGGCAGATGTTGAACACTGAAGCTTTCTTT. This encodes CASSSRGQMLNTEAFF. The chain couples TRBV7-9 to TRBJ1-1; 8 bases are shared with TRBD1. Germline V CDR1 and CDR2: SEHNR, FQNEAQ (reference sequence). The CDR3 runs to 16 residues. V was pared by 4 bases and J by 0 bases, with 7 bases of the junction left unmatched.

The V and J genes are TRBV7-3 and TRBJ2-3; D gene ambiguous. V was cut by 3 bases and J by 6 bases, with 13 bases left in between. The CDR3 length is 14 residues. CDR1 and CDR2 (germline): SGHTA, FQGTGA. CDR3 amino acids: CASSFEGVGDTQYF. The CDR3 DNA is TGTGCCAGCAGCTTCGAAGGAGTGGGCGATACGCAGTATTTT.

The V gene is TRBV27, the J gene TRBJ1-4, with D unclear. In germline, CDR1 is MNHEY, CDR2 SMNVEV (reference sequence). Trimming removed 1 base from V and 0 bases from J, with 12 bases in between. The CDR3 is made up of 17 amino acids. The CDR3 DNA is TGTGCCAGCAGTTTATATGGAGTTCCGGCAACTAATGAAAAACTGTTTTTT. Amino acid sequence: CASSLYGVPATNEKLFF.

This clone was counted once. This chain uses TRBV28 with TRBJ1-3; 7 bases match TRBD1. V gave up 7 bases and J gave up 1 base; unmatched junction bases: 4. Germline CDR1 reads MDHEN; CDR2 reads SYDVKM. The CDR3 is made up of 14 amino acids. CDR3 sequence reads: CASTPGGSGNTIYF. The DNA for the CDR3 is TGTGCCAGCACCCCAGGGGGATCTGGAAACACCATATATTTT.

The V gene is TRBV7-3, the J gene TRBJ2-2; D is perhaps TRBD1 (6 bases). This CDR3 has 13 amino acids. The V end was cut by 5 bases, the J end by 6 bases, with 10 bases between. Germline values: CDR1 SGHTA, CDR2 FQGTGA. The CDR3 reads CASSPQGPGELFF. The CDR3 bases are TGTGCCAGCAGCCCGCAGGGGCCCGGGGAGCTGTTTTTT.

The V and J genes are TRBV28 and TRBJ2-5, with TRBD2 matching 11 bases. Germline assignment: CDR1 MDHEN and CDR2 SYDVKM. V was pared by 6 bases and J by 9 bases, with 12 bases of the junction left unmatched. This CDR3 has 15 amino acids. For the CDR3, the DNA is TGTGCCAGCAGACTAGCGGGAGTCCCACTAGGGTCCCAGTACTTC. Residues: CASRLAGVPLGSQYF.

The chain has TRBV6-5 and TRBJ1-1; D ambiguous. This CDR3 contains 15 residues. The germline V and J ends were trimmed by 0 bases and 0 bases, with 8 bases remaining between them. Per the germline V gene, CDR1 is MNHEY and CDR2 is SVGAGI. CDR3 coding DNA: TGTGCCAGCAGTTACTCGCGACAAGTGAACACTGAAGCTTTCTTT. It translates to CASSYSRQVNTEAFF.

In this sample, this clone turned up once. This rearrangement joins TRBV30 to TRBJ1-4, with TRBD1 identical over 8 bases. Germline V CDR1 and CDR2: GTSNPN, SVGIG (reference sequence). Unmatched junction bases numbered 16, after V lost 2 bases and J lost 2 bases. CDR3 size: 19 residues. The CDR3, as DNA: TGTGCCTGGAGTCCCTGGGACAGGTGGAGAGTGTTGACTAATGAAAAACTGTTTTTT. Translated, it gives CAWSPWDRWRVLTNEKLFF. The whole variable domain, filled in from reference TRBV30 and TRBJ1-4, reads SQTIHQWPATLVQPVGSPLSLECTVEGTSNPNLYWYRQAAGRGLQLLFYSVGIGQISSEVPQNLSASRPQDRQFILSSKKLLLSDSGFYLCAWSPWDRWRVLTNEKLFFGSGTQLSVL.